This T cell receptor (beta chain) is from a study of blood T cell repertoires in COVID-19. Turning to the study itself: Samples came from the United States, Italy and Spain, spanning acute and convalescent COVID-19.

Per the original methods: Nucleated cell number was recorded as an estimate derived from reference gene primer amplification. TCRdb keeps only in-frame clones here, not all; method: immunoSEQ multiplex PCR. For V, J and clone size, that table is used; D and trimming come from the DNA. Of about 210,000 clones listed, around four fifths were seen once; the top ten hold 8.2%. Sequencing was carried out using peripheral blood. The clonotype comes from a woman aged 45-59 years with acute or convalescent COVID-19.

The CDR3 nucleotides are TGTGCCAGCAGCATCGACAGGGCTGGTCAGCCCCAGCATTTT. Translation gives CASSIDRAGQPQHF. The chain links TRBV28 to TRBJ1-5; 7 bases agree with TRBD1. The CDR3 runs to 14 residues. Germline V CDR1 and CDR2: MDHEN, SYDVKM. V lost 6 bases and J lost 6; bases outside the gene matches: 8.